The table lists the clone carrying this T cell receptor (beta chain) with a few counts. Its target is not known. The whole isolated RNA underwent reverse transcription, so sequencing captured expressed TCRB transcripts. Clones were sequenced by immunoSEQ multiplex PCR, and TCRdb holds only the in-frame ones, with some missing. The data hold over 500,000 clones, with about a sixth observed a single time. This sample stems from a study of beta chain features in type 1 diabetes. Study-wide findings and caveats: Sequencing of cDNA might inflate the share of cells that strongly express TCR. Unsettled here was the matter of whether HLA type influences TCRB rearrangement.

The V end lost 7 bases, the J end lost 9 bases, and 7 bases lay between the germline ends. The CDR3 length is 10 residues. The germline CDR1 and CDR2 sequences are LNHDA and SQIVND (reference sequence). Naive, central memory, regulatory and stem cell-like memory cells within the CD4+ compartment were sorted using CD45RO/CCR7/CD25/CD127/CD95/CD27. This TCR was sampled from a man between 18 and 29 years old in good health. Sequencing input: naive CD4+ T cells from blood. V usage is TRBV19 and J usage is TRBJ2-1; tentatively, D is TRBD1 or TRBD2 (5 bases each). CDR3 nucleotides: TGTGCCAGTAAGAGGGGTGAGCAGTTCTTC. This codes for CASKRGEQFF.